This TCR beta chain is drawn from a study of control samples from healthy donors and cancer patients. Here immunoSEQ multiplex PCR was the method, and the copy in TCRdb shows in-frame clones only, minus some. The table has approximately 50,000 clones, approximately 92% seen once. The CDR3 is 15 amino acids. The V gene's germline CDR1 is MGHRA and CDR2 YSYEKL. V was pared by 4 bases and J by 7 bases, with 17 bases between. Sample: PBMCs. The V gene is TRBV4-1, the J gene TRBJ2-1; weak D call: TRBD2 (6 bases). This receptor was obtained from a man aged 25-45 years with colorectal cancer. The chain's CDR3 is CASSLFLRGSNEQFF. As DNA, the CDR3 is TGCGCCAGCAGCCTTTTCCTACGGGGGAGTAATGAGCAGTTCTTC.